The clone carrying this T cell receptor (beta chain) was observed a few times. Antigen unknown. After 5'RACE with constant-segment primers, TCR alpha and TCR beta cDNA libraries carrying sample barcodes and UMIs were obtained. Using its own MiXCR run on the 5' RACE reads, TCRdb lists one record per CDR3 protein. Among about 150,000 distinct CDR3 sequences listed, about 6% were seen once. The ends lost 5 bases at V and 3 bases at J; junction bases unmatched: 3. The CDR3 has 15 residues. The data derive from a study of T-cell memory formation after mild COVID-19. Study observations and caveats: Pre-infection memory contained some responding clones, which suggested that cross-reactive memory had joined.

The V gene is TRBV12-3 or TRBV12-4, the J gene TRBJ2-3; 12 bases fit TRBD2. This receptor was obtained from an adult woman who had mild COVID-19 (a few samples of this study predate the infection). Cell type and time point are not known. Input material: PBMCs or a T cell subset sorted from them (not recorded which). The CDR3 here is CASSITSGGTDTQYF. The CDR3, as DNA: TGTGCCAGCAGTATAACTAGCGGGGGGACAGATACGCAGTATTTT.